The present T cell receptor (beta chain) was sequenced within a study of blood T cell repertoires in COVID-19. Looking at the study overall: Donors in the United States, Italy and Spain gave samples during acute or convalescent COVID-19. T cells, B-cell-depleted T cells, or PBMCs supplied cDNA or gDNA.

V shed 3 bases and J 6 bases; nucleotides not matched to a gene: 14. The CDR3 runs 17 residues. The V gene's germline CDR1 is LNHDA and CDR2 SQIVND (reference sequence). Per the original data handling: Using reference gene primer amplification, nucleated cell counts were estimated. This table comes from immunoSEQ multiplex PCR, and its TCRdb copy is limited to in-frame clones, with some not included. V, J and clone size reflect that table, while D and trimming were determined from the DNA. Among approximately 38,000 clones listed, about 94% were seen once. This clonotype was obtained from a human donor with active COVID-19. The donor label of this sample is uncertain. Sequenced sample: peripheral blood. The chain has TRBV19 and TRBJ2-1; 7 bases agree with TRBD2. The CDR3 sequence: CASSMRPGLVSPNEQFF. For the CDR3, the DNA is TGTGCCAGTAGTATGAGGCCTGGACTAGTATCGCCCAATGAGCAGTTCTTC.